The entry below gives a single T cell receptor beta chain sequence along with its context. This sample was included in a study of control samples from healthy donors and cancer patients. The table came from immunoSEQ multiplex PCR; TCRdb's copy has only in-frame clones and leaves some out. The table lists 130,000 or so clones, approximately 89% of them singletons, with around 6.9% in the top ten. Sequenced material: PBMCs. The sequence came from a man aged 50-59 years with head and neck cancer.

The CDR3 region has the DNA TGTGCCAGCAGCGTAGGGGGACTAGCGGGAGGACAAGAGACCCAGTACTTC. It encodes CASSVGGLAGGQETQYF. The chain combines TRBV9 with TRBJ2-5; 15 bases map to TRBD2. The ends lost 0 bases at V and 2 bases at J; junction bases unmatched: 2. Germline V gene sequence: CDR1 SGDLS, CDR2 YYNGEE. The CDR3 totals 17 residues.